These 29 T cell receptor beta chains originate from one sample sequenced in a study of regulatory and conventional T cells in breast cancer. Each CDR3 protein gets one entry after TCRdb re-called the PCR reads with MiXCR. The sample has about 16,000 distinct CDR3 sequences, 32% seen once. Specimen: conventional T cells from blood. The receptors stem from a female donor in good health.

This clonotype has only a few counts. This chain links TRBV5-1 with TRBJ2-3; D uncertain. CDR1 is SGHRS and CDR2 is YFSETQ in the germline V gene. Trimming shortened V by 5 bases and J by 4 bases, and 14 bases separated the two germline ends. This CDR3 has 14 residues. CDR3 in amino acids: CASSPSGFPDTQYF. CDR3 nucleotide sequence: TGCGCCAGCAGTCCTTCGGGTTTCCCAGATACGCAGTATTTT. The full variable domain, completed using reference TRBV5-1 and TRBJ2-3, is KAGVTQTPRYLIKTRGQQVTLSCSPISGHRSVSWYQQTPGQGLQFLFEYFSETQRNKGNFPGRFSGRQFSNSRSEMNVSTLELGDSALYLCASSPSGFPDTQYFGPGTRLTVL.

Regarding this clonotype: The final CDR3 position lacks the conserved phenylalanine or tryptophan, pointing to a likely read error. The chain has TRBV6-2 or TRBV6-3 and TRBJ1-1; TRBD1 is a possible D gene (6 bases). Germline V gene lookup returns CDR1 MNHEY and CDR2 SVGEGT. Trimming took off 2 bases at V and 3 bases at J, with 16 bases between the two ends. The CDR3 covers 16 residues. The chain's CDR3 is CASSYPRSGAHTEAFS. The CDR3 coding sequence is TGTGCCAGCAGTTACCCCCGCTCAGGGGCCCACACTGAAGCTTTCTCT.

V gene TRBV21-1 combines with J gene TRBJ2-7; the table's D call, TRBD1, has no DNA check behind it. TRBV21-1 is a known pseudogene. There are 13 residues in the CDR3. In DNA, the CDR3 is TGTGCCGGGATGGACAGTATAACCTACGAGCAGTACTTC. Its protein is CAGMDSITYEQYF.

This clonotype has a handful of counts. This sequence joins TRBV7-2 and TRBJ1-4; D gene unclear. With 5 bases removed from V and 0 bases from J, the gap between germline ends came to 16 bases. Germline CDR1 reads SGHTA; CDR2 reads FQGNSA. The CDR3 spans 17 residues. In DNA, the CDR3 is TGTGCCAGCAGCCCCCTCGGGCAGCTTGCAACTAATGAAAAACTGTTTTTT. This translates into CASSPLGQLATNEKLFF.

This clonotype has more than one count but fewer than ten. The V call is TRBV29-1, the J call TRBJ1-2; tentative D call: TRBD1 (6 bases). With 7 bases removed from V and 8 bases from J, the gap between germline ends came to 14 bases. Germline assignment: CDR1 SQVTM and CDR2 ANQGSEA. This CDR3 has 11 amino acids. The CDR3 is CSGGQGSGYTF. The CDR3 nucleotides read TGCAGCGGGGGCCAGGGGTCCGGCTACACCTTC.

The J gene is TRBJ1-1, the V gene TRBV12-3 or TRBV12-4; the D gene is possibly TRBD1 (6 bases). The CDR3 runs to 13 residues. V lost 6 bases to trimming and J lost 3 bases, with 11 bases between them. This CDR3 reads CASSRGGDTEAFF. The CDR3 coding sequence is TGTGCCAGCAGCAGAGGGGGGGACACTGAAGCTTTCTTT.

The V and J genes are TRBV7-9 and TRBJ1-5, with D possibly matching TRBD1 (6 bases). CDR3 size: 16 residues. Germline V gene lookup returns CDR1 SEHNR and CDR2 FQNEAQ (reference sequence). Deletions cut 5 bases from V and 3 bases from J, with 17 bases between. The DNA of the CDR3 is TGTGCCAGCAGCACAGGGAGAGGAGGCCCCAATCAGCCCCAGCATTTT. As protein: CASSTGRGGPNQPQHF.

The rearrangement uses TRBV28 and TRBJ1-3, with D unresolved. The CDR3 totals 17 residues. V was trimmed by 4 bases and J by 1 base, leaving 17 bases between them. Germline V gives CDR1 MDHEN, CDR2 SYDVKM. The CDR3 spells CASSSYSTPPSGNTIYF. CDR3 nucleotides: TGTGCCAGCAGTTCGTACTCTACACCACCTTCTGGAAACACCATATATTTT.

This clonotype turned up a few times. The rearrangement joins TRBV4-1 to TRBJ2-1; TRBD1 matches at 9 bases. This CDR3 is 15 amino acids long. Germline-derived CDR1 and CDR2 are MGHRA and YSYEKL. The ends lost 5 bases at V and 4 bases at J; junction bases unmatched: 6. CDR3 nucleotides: TGCGCCAGCAGCTCCCGGGACAGGGCTTACAATGAGCAGTTCTTC. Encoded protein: CASSSRDRAYNEQFF.

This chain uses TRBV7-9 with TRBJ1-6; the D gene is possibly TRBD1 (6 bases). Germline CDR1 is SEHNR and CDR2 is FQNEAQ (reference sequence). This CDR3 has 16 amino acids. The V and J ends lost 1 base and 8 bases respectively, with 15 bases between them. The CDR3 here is CASSLVPPGEDSPLHF. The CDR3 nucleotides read TGTGCCAGCAGCTTAGTTCCTCCAGGGGAGGATTCACCCCTCCACTTT.

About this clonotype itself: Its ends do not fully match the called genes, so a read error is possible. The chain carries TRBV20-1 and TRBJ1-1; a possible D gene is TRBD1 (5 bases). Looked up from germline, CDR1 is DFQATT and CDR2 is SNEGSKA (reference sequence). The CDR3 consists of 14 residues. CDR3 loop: CSARDQGADTEASF. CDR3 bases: TGCAGTGCTAGAGATCAGGGAGCGGACACTGAAGCTTCCTTT.

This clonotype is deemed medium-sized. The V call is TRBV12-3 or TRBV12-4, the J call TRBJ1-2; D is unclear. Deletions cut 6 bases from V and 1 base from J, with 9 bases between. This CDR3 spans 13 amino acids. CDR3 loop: CASSLDGNYGYTF. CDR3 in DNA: TGTGCCAGCAGCCTCGACGGTAACTATGGCTACACCTTC.

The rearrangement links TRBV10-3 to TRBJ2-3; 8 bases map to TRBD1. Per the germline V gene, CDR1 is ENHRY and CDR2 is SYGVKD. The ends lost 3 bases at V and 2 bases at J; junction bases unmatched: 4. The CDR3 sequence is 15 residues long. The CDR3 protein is CAISDGQGPTDTQYF. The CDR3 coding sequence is TGTGCCATCAGTGACGGACAGGGCCCCACAGATACGCAGTATTTT.

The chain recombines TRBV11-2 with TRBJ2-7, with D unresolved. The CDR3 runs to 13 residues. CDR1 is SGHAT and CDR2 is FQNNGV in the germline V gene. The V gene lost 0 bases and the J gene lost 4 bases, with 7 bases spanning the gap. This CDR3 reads CASSLEAGYEQYF. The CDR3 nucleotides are TGTGCCAGCAGCTTAGAGGCTGGGTACGAGCAGTACTTC.

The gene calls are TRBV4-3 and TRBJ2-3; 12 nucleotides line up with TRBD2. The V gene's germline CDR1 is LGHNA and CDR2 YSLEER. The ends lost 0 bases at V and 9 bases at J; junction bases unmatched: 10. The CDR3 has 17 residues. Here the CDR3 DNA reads TGCGCCAGCAGCCAAGATCATGTAGGACTAGCGGGGAGGACGCAGTATTTT. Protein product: CASSQDHVGLAGRTQYF.

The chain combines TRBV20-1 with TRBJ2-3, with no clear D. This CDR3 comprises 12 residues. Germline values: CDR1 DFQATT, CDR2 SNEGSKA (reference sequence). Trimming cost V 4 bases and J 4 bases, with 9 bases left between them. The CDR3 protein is CSATEEADTQYF. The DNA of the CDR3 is TGCAGTGCTACCGAGGAAGCAGATACGCAGTATTTT.

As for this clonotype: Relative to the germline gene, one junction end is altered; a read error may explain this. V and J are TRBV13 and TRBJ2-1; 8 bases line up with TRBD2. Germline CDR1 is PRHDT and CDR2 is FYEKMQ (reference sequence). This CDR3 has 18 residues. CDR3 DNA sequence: TGTGCCAGCAGCTTAAAGAAAAGCGGGGGCCGAACCTACAGTGAGCAGTTCTTC. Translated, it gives CASSLKKSGGRTYSEQFF.

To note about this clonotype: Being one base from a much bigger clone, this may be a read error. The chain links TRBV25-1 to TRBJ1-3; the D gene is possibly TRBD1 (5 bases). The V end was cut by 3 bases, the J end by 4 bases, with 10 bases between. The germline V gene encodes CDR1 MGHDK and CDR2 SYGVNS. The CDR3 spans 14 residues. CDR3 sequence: CASSDPGDGNTIYF. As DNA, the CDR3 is TGTGCCAGCAGTGACCCTGGGGACGGAAACACCATATATTTT.

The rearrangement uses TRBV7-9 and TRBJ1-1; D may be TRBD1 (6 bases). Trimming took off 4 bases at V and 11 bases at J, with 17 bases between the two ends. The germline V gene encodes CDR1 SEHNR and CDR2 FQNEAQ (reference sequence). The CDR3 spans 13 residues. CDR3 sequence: CASSSQQGIGAFF. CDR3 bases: TGTGCCAGCAGCTCCCAACAGGGTATAGGGGCTTTCTTT.

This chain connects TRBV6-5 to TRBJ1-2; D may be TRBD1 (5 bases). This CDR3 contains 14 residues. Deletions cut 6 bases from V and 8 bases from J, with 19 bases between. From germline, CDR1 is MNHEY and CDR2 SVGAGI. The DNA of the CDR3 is TGTGCCAGCAGCCCCCCCCGAGGGGCGGGAGGCTACACCTTC. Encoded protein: CASSPPRGAGGYTF.

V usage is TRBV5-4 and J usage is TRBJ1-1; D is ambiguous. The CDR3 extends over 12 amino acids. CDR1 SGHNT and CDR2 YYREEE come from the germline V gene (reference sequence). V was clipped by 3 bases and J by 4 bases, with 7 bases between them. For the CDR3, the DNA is TGTGCCAGCAGCTCGATGAGCACTGAAGCTTTCTTT. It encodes CASSSMSTEAFF.

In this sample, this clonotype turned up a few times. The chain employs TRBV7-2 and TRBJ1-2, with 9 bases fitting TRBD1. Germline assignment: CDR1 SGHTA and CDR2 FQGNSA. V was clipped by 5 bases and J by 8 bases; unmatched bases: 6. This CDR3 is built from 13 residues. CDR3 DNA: TGTGCCAGCAGCCCGGACAGGGGTGGAGGCTACACCTTC. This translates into CASSPDRGGGYTF. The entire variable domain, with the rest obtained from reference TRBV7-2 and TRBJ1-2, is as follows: GAGVSQSPSNKVTEKGKDVELRCDPISGHTALYWYRQSLGQGLEFLIYFQGNSAPDKSGLPSDRFSAERTGGSVSTLTIQRTQQEDSAVYLCASSPDRGGGYTFGSGTRLTVV.

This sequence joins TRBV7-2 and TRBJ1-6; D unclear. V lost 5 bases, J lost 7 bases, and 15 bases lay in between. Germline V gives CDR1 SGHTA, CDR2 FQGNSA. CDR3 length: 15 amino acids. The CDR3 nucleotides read TGTGCCAGCAGCCCTCCGGGATCGCGGAATTCACCCCTCCACTTT. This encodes CASSPPGSRNSPLHF. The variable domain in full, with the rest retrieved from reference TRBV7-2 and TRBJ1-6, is GAGVSQSPSNKVTEKGKDVELRCDPISGHTALYWYRQSLGQGLEFLIYFQGNSAPDKSGLPSDRFSAERTGGSVSTLTIQRTQQEDSAVYLCASSPPGSRNSPLHFGNGTRLTVT.

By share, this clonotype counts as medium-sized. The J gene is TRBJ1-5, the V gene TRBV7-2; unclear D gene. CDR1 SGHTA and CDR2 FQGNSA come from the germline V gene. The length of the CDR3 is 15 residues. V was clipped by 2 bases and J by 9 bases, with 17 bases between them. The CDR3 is CASSLFLNLPRPQHF. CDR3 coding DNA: TGTGCCAGCAGCTTATTTCTTAATCTTCCCCGGCCCCAGCATTTT.

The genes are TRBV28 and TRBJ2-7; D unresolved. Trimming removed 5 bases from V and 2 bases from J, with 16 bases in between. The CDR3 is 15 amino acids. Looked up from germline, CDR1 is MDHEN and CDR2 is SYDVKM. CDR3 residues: CASSGSDRRPYEQYF. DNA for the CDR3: TGTGCCAGCAGTGGCTCGGACCGGAGACCCTACGAGCAGTACTTC. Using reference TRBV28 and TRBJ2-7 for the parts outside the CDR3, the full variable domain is DVKVTQSSRYLVKRTGEKVFLECVQDMDHENMFWYRQDPGLGLRLIYFSYDVKMKEKGDIPEGYSVSREKKERFSLILESASTNQTSMYLCASSGSDRRPYEQYFGPGTRLTVT.

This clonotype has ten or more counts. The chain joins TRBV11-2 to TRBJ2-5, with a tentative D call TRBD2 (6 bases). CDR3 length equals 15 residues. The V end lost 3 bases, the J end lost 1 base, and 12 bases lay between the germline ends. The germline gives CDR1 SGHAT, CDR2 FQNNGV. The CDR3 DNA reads TGTGCCAGCAGCTTGCGCCGGGGGACCCAAGAGACCCAGTACTTC. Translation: CASSLRRGTQETQYF.

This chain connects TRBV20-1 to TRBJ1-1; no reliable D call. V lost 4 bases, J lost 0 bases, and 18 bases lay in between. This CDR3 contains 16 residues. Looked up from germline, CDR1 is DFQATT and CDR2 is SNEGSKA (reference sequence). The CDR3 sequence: CSATTRSSILNTEAFF. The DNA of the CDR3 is TGCAGTGCTACTACTAGATCTTCCATCCTGAACACTGAAGCTTTCTTT.

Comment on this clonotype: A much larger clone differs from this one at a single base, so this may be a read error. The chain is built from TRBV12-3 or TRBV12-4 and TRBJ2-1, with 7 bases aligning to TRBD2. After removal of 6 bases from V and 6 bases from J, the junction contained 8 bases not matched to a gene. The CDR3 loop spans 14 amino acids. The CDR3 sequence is CASSYGLVANEQFF. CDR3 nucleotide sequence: TGTGCCAGCAGCTATGGACTAGTGGCCAATGAGCAGTTCTTC.

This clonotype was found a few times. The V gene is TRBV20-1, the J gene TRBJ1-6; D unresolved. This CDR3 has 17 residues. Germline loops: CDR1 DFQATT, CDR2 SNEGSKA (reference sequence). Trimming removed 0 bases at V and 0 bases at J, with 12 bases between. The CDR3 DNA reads TGCAGTGCTAGAGATCCGCAGGCCAGCTCCTATAATTCACCCCTCCACTTT. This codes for CSARDPQASSYNSPLHF.